These 14 T cell receptor beta chains were sequenced from one sample in a study of cytomegalovirus exposure and HLA in healthy donors. With 60 Vbeta and 13 Jbeta primers, the PCR was carried out. Assay: immunoSEQ multiplex PCR; the TCRdb copy retains only in-frame clones and omits some. Found here are about 150,000 clones, 76% of them singletons; the top ten hold 1.5% to 2%. Sequencing was carried out using PBMCs. These receptors were obtained from a woman between 40 and 50 years old in good health and CMV-seronegative.

The CDR3 loop is CASSAPAGNPYEQYF. The DNA for the CDR3 is TGTGCCAGCAGCGCCCCGGCAGGGAACCCCTACGAGCAGTACTTC. This chain joins TRBV7-9 and TRBJ2-7, with D perhaps matching TRBD1 (5 bases). Trimming pared 5 bases from V and 2 bases from J, leaving 16 bases between. CDR3 length: 15 residues. Per germline, CDR1 SEHNR and CDR2 FQNEAQ (reference sequence).

This chain links TRBV25-1 with TRBJ1-4; TRBD1 agrees at 10 bases. V shed 3 bases, J shed 3 bases, and the junction held 1 base outside the gene matches. The CDR3 has 15 residues. Germline V CDR1 and CDR2: MGHDK, SYGVNS. The CDR3 DNA reads as TGTGCCAGCAGTGATGGGACAGGGGCTAATGAAAAACTGTTTTTT. Amino acids: CASSDGTGANEKLFF.

The V and J genes are TRBV6-4 and TRBJ2-4, with D perhaps matching TRBD2 (6 bases). Germline V gives CDR1 MRHNA, CDR2 SNTAGT. This CDR3 has 17 residues. The germline V and J ends were trimmed by 8 bases and 3 bases, with 23 bases remaining between them. DNA for the CDR3: TGTGCCAGCCGCCTTGCGGGGCCCCGGGACGGCAAAAACATTCAGTACTTC. Its protein is CASRLAGPRDGKNIQYF.

This clone was seen more than once but under ten times. The chain links TRBV4-1 to TRBJ2-7; 11 nucleotides line up with TRBD2. This CDR3 region has 16 residues. Germline V lookup: CDR1 MGHRA, CDR2 YSYEKL. The junction had 10 bases not matched to a gene; V was cut back by 5 bases and J by 4 bases. CDR3 in amino acids: CASSAQRTSGLYEQYF. CDR3 nucleotides: TGCGCCAGCAGCGCACAGCGGACTAGCGGGTTATACGAGCAGTACTTC.

This clone was seen a handful of times. Its ends do not fully match the called genes, so a read error is possible. The V call is TRBV7-9, the J call TRBJ1-6, with 9 positions matching TRBD1. Germline lookup yields CDR1 SEHNR and CDR2 FQNEAQ (reference sequence). The CDR3 sequence is 14 residues long. As DNA, the CDR3 is TGTTCCAGCAGCCACGGACAGGGGAATTCACCCCTCCACTTT. As protein: CSSSHGQGNSPLHF.

The V call is TRBV6-5, the J call TRBJ2-7, with D possibly TRBD1 on 6 matching bases. CDR3 length: 12 amino acids. CDR1 MNHEY and CDR2 SVGAGI come from the germline V gene. With 6 bases removed from V and 5 bases from J, the gap between germline ends came to 11 bases. The CDR3 protein is CASRPDRNEQYF. DNA for the CDR3: TGTGCCAGCAGGCCTGACAGGAACGAGCAGTACTTC.

V and J are TRBV9 and TRBJ1-1; TRBD1 matches 9 bases. CDR1 is SGDLS and CDR2 is YYNGEE in the germline V gene. The CDR3 consists of 12 residues. V lost 6 bases to trimming and J lost 7 bases; unmatched junction nucleotides: 4. The CDR3 region is CASTQDRGEAFF. The CDR3 DNA sequence: TGTGCCAGCACCCAGGACAGGGGTGAAGCTTTCTTT.

The chain has TRBV4-1 and TRBJ2-5; 10 bases are shared with TRBD2. The V and J ends lost 2 bases and 3 bases, in that order; junction bases with no gene match: 6. This CDR3 comprises 16 residues. Looked up from germline, CDR1 is MGHRA and CDR2 is YSYEKL. CDR3 sequence (DNA): TGCGCCAGCAGCCAAAGGGGGCTAGCGGGGGAAGAGACCCAGTACTTC. This translates into CASSQRGLAGEETQYF.

This chain joins TRBV11-2 and TRBJ2-7; no reliable D call. The CDR3 totals 16 residues. The germline V and J ends were trimmed by 5 bases and 2 bases, with 19 bases remaining between them. The V gene's germline CDR1 is SGHAT and CDR2 FQNNGV. The CDR3 region has the DNA TGTGCCAGCAGCCGCGTCAGCCAGACTCGAGCCTACGAGCAGTACTTC. This gives the protein CASSRVSQTRAYEQYF.

The chain couples TRBV5-1 to TRBJ1-6; D uncertain. V was pared by 4 bases and J by 10 bases, with 18 bases between. Germline V gene data show CDR1 as SGHRS and CDR2 as YFSETQ. CDR3 length: 15 amino acids. CDR3 coding DNA: TGCGCCAGCAGCCCGGGATTGGGGTTAGGGTCACCCCTCCACTTT. Protein sequence: CASSPGLGLGSPLHF.

The rearrangement links TRBV28 to TRBJ1-2, with TRBD1 matching over 9 bases. V lost 6 bases, J lost 8 bases, and 13 bases stayed unmatched. The germline V gene has CDR1 MDHEN and CDR2 SYDVKM. The CDR3 runs 15 residues. CDR3 nucleotides: TGTGCCAGCAGCACAACCGGGACAGGGAAAGGAGGCTACACCTTC. As protein: CASSTTGTGKGGYTF.

The chain is built from TRBV29-1 and TRBJ2-3; TRBD2 is a possible D gene (6 bases). The CDR3 spans 13 residues. Germline assignment: CDR1 SQVTM and CDR2 ANQGSEA. Between the trimmed V and J ends, which lost 4 bases and 6 bases, there was a span of 14 bases. The CDR3 coding sequence is TGCAGCGTTGGGGGGGTTGGGTCGGATACGCAGTATTTT. This gives the protein CSVGGVGSDTQYF.

V gene TRBV2 combines with J gene TRBJ2-2; no clear D gene. The germline V gene encodes CDR1 SNHLY and CDR2 FYNNEI. Trimming cost V 2 bases and J 6 bases, with 7 bases left between them. CDR3 length: 13 residues. As DNA, the CDR3 is TGTGCCAGCAGTGAAAGTGGGCCCGGGGAGCTGTTTTTT. It translates to CASSESGPGELFF.

This clone has only a few counts. CDR3 protein: CASSFLRDRPYEQYF. The CDR3 region has the DNA TGTGCCAGCAGCTTCCTCCGGGACAGACCCTACGAGCAGTACTTC. The chain carries TRBV7-8 and TRBJ2-7; 7 bases are shared with TRBD1. Trimming cost V 3 bases and J 2 bases; bases outside gene matches: 7. The CDR3 consists of 15 residues. Germline V gene sequence: CDR1 SGHVS, CDR2 FQNEAQ.